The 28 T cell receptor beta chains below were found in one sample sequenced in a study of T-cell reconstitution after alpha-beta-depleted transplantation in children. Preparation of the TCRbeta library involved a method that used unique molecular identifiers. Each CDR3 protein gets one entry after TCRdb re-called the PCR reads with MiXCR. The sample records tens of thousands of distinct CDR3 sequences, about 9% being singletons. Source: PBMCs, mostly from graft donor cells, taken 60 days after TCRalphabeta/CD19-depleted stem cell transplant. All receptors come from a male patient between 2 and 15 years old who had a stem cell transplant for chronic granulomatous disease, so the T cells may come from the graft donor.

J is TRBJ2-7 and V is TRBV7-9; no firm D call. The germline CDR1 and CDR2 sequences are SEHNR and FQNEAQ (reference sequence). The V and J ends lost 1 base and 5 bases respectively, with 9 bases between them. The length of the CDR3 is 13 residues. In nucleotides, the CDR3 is TGTGCCAGCAGCTTAGGGTTGACGGACGAGCAGTACTTC. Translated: CASSLGLTDEQYF. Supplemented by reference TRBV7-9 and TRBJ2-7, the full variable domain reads DTGVSQNPRHKITKRGQNVTFRCDPISEHNRLYWYRQTLGQGPEFLTYFQNEAQLEKSRLLSDRFSAERPKGSFSTLEIQRTEQGDSAMYLCASSLGLTDEQYFGPGTRLTVT.

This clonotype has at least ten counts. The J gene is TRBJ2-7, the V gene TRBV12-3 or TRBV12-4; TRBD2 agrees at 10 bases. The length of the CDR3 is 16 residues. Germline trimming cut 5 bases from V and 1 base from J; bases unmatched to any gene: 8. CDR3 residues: CASSIRGLADSYEQYF. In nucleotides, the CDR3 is TGTGCCAGCAGTATCCGAGGACTAGCGGATTCCTACGAGCAGTACTTC.

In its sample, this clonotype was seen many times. The CDR3 here is CASSRGPTDTQYF. DNA for the CDR3: TGTGCCAGCAGCCGAGGCCCCACAGATACGCAGTATTTT. V gene TRBV5-6 combines with J gene TRBJ2-3; D is unresolved. Germline V gives CDR1 SGHDT, CDR2 YYEEEE. V lost 4 bases, J lost 2 bases, and 8 bases lay in between. The length of the CDR3 is 13 residues.

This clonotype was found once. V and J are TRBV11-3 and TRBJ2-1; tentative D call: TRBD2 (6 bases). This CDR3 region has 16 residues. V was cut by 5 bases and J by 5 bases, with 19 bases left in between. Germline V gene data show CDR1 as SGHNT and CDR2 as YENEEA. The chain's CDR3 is CASSQNRLGGHNEQFF. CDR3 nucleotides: TGTGCCAGCAGCCAAAACCGACTAGGAGGCCACAATGAGCAGTTCTTC.

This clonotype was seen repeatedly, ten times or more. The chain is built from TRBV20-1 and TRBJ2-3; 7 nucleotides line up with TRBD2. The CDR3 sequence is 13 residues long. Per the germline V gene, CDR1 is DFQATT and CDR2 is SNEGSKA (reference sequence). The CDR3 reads CGGEGAVADTQYF. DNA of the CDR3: TGCGGCGGGGAGGGCGCCGTAGCAGATACGCAGTATTTT.

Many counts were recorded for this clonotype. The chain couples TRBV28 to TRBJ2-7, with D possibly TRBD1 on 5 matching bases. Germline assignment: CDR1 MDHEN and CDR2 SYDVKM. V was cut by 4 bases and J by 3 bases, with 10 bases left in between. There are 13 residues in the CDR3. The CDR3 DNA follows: TGTGCCAGCAGTTCCGACAGCCACTACGAGCAGTACTTC. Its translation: CASSSDSHYEQYF.

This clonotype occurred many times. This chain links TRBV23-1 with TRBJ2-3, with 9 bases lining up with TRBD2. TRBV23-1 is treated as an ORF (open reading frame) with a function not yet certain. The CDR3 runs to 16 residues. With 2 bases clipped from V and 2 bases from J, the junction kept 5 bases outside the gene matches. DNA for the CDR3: TGCGCCAGCAGTCAAGAGGGACTAGCAAACACAGATACGCAGTATTTT. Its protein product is CASSQEGLANTDTQYF.

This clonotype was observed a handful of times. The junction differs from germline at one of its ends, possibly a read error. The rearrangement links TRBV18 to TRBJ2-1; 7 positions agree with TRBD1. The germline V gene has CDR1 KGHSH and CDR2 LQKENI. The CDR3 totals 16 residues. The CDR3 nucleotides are TGTGCCAGCACACCCCGACAGGGATCACCCTACAATGAGCAGTTCTTC. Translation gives CASTPRQGSPYNEQFF.

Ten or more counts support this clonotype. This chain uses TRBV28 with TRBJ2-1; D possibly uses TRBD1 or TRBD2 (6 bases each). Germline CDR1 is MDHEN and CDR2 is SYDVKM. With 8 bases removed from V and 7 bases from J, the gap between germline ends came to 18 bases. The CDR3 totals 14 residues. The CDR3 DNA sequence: TGTGCCAGCCGGGGGCAGGGTGTCAGGAATGAGCAGTTCTTC. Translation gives CASRGQGVRNEQFF.

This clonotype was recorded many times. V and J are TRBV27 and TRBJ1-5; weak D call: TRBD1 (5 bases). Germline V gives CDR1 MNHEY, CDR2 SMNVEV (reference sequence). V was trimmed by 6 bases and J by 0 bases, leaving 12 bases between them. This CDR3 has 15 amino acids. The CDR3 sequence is CASREDRYSNQPQHF. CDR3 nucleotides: TGTGCCAGCAGAGAAGACAGATATAGCAATCAGCCCCAGCATTTT.

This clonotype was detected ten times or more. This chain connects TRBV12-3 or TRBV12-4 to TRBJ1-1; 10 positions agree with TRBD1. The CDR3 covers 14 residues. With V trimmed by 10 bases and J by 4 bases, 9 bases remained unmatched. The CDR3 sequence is CATTATGGLTEAFF. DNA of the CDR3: TGTGCCACGACTGCGACAGGGGGCCTCACTGAAGCTTTCTTT.

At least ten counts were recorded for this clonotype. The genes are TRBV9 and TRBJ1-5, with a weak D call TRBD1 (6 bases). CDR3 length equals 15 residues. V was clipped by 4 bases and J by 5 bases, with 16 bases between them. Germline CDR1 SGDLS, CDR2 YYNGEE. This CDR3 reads CASSPRSGEDQPQHF. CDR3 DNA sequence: TGTGCCAGCAGCCCTCGCTCAGGGGAGGATCAGCCCCAGCATTTT.

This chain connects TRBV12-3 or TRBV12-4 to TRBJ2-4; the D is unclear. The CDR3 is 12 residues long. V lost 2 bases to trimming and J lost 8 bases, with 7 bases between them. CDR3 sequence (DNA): TGTGCCAGCAGTTTATGGTCGGACATTCAGTACTTC. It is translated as CASSLWSDIQYF.

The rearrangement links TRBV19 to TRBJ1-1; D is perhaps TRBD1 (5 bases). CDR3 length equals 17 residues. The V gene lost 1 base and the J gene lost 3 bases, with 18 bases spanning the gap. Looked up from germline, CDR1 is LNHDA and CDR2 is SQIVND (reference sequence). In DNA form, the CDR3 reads TGTGCCAGTAGTATAGCCTGGGTGCCAGGGCTCTACACTGAAGCTTTCTTT. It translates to CASSIAWVPGLYTEAFF.

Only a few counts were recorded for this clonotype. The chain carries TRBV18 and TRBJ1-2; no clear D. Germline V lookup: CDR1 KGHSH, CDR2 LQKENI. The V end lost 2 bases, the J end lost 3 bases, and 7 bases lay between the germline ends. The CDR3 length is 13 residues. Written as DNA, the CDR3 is TGTGCCAGCTCACCAGGGCTTGACTATGGCTACACCTTC. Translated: CASSPGLDYGYTF. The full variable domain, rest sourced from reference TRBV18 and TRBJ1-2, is NAGVMQNPRHLVRRRGQEARLRCSPMKGHSHVYWYRQLPEEGLKFMVYLQKENIIDESGMPKERFSAEFPKEGPSILRIQQVVRGDSAAYFCASSPGLDYGYTFGSGTRLTVV.

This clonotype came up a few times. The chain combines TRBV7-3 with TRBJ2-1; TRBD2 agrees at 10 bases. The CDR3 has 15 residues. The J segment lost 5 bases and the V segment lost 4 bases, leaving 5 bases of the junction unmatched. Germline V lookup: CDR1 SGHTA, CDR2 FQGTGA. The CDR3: CASSSRLAGHNEQFF. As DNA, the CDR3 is TGTGCCAGCAGCTCAAGACTAGCGGGTCACAATGAGCAGTTCTTC.

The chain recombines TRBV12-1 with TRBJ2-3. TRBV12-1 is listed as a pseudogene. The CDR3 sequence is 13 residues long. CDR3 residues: CASSFLITDVQYF. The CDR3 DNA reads TGTGCCAGCAGCTTTCTGATCACAGATGTGCAGTATTTT.

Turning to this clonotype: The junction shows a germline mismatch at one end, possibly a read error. DNA of the CDR3: TGTGCCAGCAGTTCGGACAGGGGACGGTCGTACCGAGAGGCCCAGTACTTC. Its translation is CASSSDRGRSYREAQYF. The genes are TRBV6-5 and TRBJ2-5; 9 bases match TRBD1. The CDR3 has 17 amino acids. Germline V CDR1 and CDR2: MNHEY, SVGAGI.

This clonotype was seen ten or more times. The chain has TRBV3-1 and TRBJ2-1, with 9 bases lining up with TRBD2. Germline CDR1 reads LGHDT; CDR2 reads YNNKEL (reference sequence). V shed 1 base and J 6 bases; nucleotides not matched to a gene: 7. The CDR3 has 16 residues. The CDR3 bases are TGTGCCAGCAGCCAAGCCGGACTAGCGCTAGCCAATGAGCAGTTCTTC. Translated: CASSQAGLALANEQFF.

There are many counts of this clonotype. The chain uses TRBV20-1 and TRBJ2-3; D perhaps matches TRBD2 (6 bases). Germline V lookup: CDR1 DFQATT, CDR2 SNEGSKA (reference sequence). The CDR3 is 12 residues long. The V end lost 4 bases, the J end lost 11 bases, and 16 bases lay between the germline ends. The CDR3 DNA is TGCAGTGCTACTGGACTTCCCGGGAGGCAGTATTTT. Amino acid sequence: CSATGLPGRQYF.

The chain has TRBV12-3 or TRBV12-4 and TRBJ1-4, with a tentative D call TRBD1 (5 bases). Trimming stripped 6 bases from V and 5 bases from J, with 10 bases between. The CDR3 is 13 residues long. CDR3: CASRRGWNEKLFF. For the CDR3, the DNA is TGTGCCAGCAGGAGGGGATGGAATGAAAAACTGTTTTTT.

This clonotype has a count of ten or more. Here the CDR3 reads CASSLDTGTQYF. The CDR3 DNA reads as TGTGCCAGCAGTTTGGACACAGGTACCCAGTACTTC. The V gene is TRBV12-3 or TRBV12-4, the J gene TRBJ2-5; weak D call: TRBD1 (5 bases). Trimming stripped 3 bases from V and 8 bases from J, with 10 bases between. This CDR3 is 12 amino acids long.

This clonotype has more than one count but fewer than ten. The CDR3 is CASSPIHRGETQYF. CDR3 nucleotides: TGTGCCAGCAGTCCTATCCACAGGGGGGAGACCCAGTACTTC. The chain links TRBV28 to TRBJ2-5; 8 positions agree with TRBD1. The germline CDR1 and CDR2 sequences are MDHEN and SYDVKM. The ends lost 5 bases at V and 5 bases at J; junction bases unmatched: 7. The CDR3 length is 14 residues.

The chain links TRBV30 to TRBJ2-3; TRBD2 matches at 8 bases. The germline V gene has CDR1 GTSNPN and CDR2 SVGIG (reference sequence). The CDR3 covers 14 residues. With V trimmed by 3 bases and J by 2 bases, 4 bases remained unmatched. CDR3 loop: CAWRLAGATDTQYF. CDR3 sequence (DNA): TGTGCCTGGAGGCTAGCGGGCGCCACAGATACGCAGTATTTT.

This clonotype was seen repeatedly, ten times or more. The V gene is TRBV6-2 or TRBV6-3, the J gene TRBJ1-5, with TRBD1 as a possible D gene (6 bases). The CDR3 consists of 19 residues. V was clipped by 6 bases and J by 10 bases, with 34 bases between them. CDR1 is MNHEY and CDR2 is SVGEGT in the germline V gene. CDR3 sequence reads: CASRTRLKQGSLAISPQHF. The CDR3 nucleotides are TGTGCCAGCAGGACTCGGCTTAAACAGGGAAGTCTGGCAATCAGCCCCCAGCATTTT.

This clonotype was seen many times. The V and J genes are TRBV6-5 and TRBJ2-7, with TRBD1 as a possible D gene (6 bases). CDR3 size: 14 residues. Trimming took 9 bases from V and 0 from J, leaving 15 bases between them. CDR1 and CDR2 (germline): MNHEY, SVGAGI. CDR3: CASTSGQRSYEQYF. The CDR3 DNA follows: TGTGCCAGTACCTCGGGACAACGCTCCTACGAGCAGTACTTC.

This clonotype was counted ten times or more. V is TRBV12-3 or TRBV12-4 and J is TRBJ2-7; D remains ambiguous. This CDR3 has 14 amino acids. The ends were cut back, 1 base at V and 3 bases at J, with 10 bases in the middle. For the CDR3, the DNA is TGTGCCAGCAGTTTAGGTACGACAAGCTACGAGCAGTACTTC. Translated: CASSLGTTSYEQYF.

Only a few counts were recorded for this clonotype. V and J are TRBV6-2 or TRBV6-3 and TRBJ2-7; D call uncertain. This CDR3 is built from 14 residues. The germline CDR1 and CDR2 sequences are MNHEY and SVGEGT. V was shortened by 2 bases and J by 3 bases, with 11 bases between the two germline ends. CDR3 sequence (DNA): TGTGCCAGCAGTTACACTTCCGCCCACTACGAGCAGTACTTC. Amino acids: CASSYTSAHYEQYF.